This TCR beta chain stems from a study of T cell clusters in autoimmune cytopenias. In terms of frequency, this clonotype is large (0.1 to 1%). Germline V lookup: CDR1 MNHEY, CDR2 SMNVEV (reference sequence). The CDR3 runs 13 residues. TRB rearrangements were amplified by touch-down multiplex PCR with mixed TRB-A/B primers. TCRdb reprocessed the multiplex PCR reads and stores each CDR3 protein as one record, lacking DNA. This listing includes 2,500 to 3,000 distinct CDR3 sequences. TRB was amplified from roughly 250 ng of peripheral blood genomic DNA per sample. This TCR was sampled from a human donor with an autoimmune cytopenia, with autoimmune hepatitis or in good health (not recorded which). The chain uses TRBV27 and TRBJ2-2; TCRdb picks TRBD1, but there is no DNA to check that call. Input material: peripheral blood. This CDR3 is CATRERDTGELFF.